A selection of T cell receptor beta chains follows, all from one sample in a study of T cell responses to AZD1222 COVID-19 vaccine. Data came from immunoSEQ multiplex PCR; TCRdb stores just in-frame clones and leaves some out. Of some 140,000 clones listed, 93% were seen once; the top ten hold under 4%. Sequences were derived from peripheral blood, sampled on day 0 of AZD1222 vaccination. These TCRs come from an adult in good health. Each CDR3 is given with its conserved first and last residue. A D gene is named only where the DNA matches it firmly. Only some rows state a clone size, as once, few, many or a class for expanded clones.

j_call	v_call	d_call	clone_size	cdr3_nt	cdr3_aa
TRBJ2-7	TRBV13	.	once	TGTGCCAGCCACCGTTGGGCGGGCGAGCAGTACTTC	CASHRWAGEQYF
TRBJ1-1	TRBV3-1/TRBV3-2	.	.	TGTGCCAGCAGCCCGTTCGGTAGAGTGAACACTGAAGCTTTCTTT	CASSPFGRVNTEAFF
TRBJ1-1	TRBV6-5	TRBD1	.	TGTGCCAGCAGTTATCAGGGGGAGGCTTTCTTT	CASSYQGEAFF
TRBJ2-1	TRBV20-1	TRBD2	.	TGCAGTGCTCCCGGGGGGGGTGAGCAGTTCTTC	CSAPGGGEQFF
TRBJ1-6	TRBV19	.	.	TGTGCCAGTAGATCGGAACCAAATTCACCCCTCCACTTT	CASRSEPNSPLHF
TRBJ1-2	TRBV7-9	.	.	TGTGCCAGCAGCAACAAGGGGGATGGCTACACCTTC	CASSNKGDGYTF
TRBJ2-2	TRBV3-1/TRBV3-2	.	.	TGTGCCAGCAGCCAAGGACGTCGAAAGGGACATACGGGGGAGCTGTTTTTT	CASSQGRRKGHTGELFF
TRBJ1-5	TRBV2	.	.	TGTGCCAGCAATGAGGGCAATAGCAATCAGCCCCAGCATTTT	CASNEGNSNQPQHF
TRBJ2-2	TRBV3-1/TRBV3-2	.	.	TGTGCCAGCAGCCAAGAATGGTCAGGGAACACCGGGGAGCTGTTTTTT	CASSQEWSGNTGELFF
TRBJ2-1	TRBV25-1	.	.	TGTGCCAGCAGTGAATCGCCAGGGGTGGTTTCCTACAATGAGCAGTTCTTC	CASSESPGVVSYNEQFF
TRBJ1-1	TRBV9	.	.	TGTGCCAGCAGCCCGGTCATCGGACCGTACACTGAAGCTTTCTTT	CASSPVIGPYTEAFF
TRBJ1-6	TRBV6-5	TRBD1	.	TGTGCCAGCAGTCGGACAGGGAATAATTCACCCCTCCACTTT	CASSRTGNNSPLHF
TRBJ1-6	TRBV7-9	TRBD1	.	TGTGCCAGCAGCCCACAGGGGACGAATAATTCACCCCTCCACTTT	CASSPQGTNNSPLHF
TRBJ1-4	TRBV6-6	TRBD1	.	TGTGCCAGCAGTGACCCTGGGGACAGTAATGAAAAACTGTTTTTT	CASSDPGDSNEKLFF
TRBJ2-3	TRBV4-3	TRBD2	.	TGCGCCAGCAGCCCAAGCGGGAACGCAGATACGCAGTATTTT	CASSPSGNADTQYF
TRBJ2-7	TRBV10-1	TRBD1	.	TGCGCCAGCAGCCCCGGGACAGGGGGCTCCTACGAGCAGTACTTC	CASSPGTGGSYEQYF
TRBJ2-5	TRBV4-1	TRBD2	.	TGCGCCAGCAGCCAAGATGTACTAGCGGGAGCCCGAGAGACCCAGTACTTC	CASSQDVLAGARETQYF
TRBJ2-1	TRBV7-9	.	.	TGTGCCAGCAGCTCTTCAGGATTTGAGCAGTTCTTC	CASSSSGFEQFF
TRBJ2-5	TRBV20-1	.	once	TGCAGTGCTATGGACGTGGAGACCCAGTACTTC	CSAMDVETQYF
TRBJ1-2	TRBV6-2/TRBV6-3	TRBD1	.	TGTGCCAGCAGTTACTCGAGGCGGGACAGGGACAACTATGGCTACACCTTC	CASSYSRRDRDNYGYTF
TRBJ1-6	TRBV6-5	.	.	TGTGCCAGCAGCTCACAGAGCTCCTATAATTCACCCCTCCACTTT	CASSSQSSYNSPLHF
TRBJ2-7	TRBV5-5	TRBD1	.	TGTGCCAGCAGCTTGCGACAGGGGGCCGAGCAGTACTTC	CASSLRQGAEQYF
TRBJ2-2	TRBV25-1	.	.	TGTGCCAGCACCGGGGTGACCGGGGAGCTGTTTTTT	CASTGVTGELFF
TRBJ2-7	TRBV5-4	TRBD2	.	TGTGCCAGCAGCCCCTGGGGGGAGGGAACCTACGAGCAGTACTTC	CASSPWGEGTYEQYF
TRBJ1-2	TRBV2	.	.	TGTGCCAGCAGGGGTCAGGGAAACCATAGGCATGGCTACACCTTC	CASRGQGNHRHGYTF
TRBJ1-5	TRBV19	.	.	TGTGCCAGTAGTATCTGGTCAACGGGCGGGTGGACGGGGCAGCCCCAGCATTTT	CASSIWSTGGWTGQPQHF
TRBJ2-1	TRBV3-1/TRBV3-2	TRBD2	.	TGTGCCAGCAGCCAAGATCGGCTAAATCGGGGGGAGTTCTTC	CASSQDRLNRGEFF
TRBJ2-3	TRBV4-1	.	.	TGCGCCAGCAGCCAAGATCGGGGCACAGATACGCAGTATTTT	CASSQDRGTDTQYF
TRBJ2-7	TRBV28	TRBD2	.	TGTGCCAGCAGGGTGGGACTAGCGAACTACGAGCAGTACTTC	CASRVGLANYEQYF
TRBJ1-1	TRBV21-1	.	.	TGTGCCAGCAGTCGAGGGGGCGAGGGCACTGAAGCTTTCTTT	CASSRGGEGTEAFF
TRBJ2-1	TRBV3-1/TRBV3-2	TRBD2	.	TGTGCCAGCAGCCAAGATTTCGGCGGGGGAAATGAGCAGTTCTTC	CASSQDFGGGNEQFF
TRBJ1-2	TRBV7-9	.	.	TGTGCCAGCAGCCTACCGACACATACCTATGGCTACACCTTC	CASSLPTHTYGYTF
TRBJ1-2	TRBV16	.	.	TGTGCCAGCAGCCATCCGGGACAAAAGAACTATGGCTACACCTTC	CASSHPGQKNYGYTF
TRBJ1-1	TRBV6-5	.	.	TGTGCCAGCAGTTCCAACGCTATGGACACTGAAGCTTTCTTT	CASSSNAMDTEAFF
TRBJ1-2	TRBV9	.	.	TGTGCCAGCAGCGGAGTGGAGGGACCCTTAATTGGCTACACCTTC	CASSGVEGPLIGYTF
TRBJ2-5	TRBV15	.	.	TGTGCCACCAGCAGAGATGCGGGACAGCAAGAGACCCAGTACTTC	CATSRDAGQQETQYF
TRBJ2-5	TRBV10-1	.	once	TGCGCCAACAATCTCGGAGGGCCAGGGAAGACCCAGTACTTC	CANNLGGPGKTQYF